This T cell receptor (beta chain) appears in the sequencing data of a study of T-cell reconstitution after alpha-beta-depleted transplantation in children. This clonotype has ten or more counts. A TCRbeta library incorporating unique molecular identifiers was prepared. From the PCR reads, TCRdb called clonotypes with MiXCR, one entry per CDR3 protein. This table holds under 450,000 distinct CDR3 sequences, 10% to 15% found once. Trimming pared 2 bases from V and 2 bases from J, leaving 6 bases between. The CDR3 totals 12 residues. Germline CDR1 is DFQATT and CDR2 is SNEGSKA (reference sequence). This sample comprised PBMCs, obtained from the stem cell graft. The receptor comes from a human donor who donated a stem cell graft to a child with Fanconi anemia. This chain uses TRBV20-1 with TRBJ1-2, with D tentatively TRBD1 (5 bases). The CDR3 is CSARNRNYGYTF. CDR3 DNA: TGCAGTGCTAGAAACAGGAACTATGGCTACACCTTC.